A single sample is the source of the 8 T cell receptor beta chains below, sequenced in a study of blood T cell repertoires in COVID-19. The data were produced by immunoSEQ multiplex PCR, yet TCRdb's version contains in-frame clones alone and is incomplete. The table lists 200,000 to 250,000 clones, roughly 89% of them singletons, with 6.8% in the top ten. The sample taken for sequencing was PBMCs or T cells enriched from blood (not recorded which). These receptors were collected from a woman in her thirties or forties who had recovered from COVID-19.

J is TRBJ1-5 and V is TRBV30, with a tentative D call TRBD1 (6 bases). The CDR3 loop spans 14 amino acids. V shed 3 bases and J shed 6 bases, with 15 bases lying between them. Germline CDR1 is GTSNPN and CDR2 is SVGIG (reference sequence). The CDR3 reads CAWSADRFGQPQHF. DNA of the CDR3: TGTGCCTGGAGCGCCGACAGGTTTGGTCAGCCCCAGCATTTT.

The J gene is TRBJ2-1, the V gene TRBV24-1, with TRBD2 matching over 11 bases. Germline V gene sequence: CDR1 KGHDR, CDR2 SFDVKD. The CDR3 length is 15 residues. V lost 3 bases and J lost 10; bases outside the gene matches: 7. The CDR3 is CATSDPASGRNEQFF. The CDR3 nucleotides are TGTGCCACCAGTGATCCTGCTAGCGGGAGGAACGAGCAGTTCTTC.

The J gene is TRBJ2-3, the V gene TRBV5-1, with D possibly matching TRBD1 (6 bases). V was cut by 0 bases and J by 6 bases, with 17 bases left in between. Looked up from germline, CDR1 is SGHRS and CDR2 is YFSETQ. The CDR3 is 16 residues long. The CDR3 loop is CASSLAKDSWVDTQYF. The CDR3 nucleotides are TGCGCCAGCAGCTTGGCCAAGGACAGTTGGGTGGATACGCAGTATTTT.

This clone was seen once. The CDR3, as DNA: TGTGCCAGCAGCCCCCGCGCCTTTAGCACAGATACGCAGTATTTT. Its translation: CASSPRAFSTDTQYF. V gene TRBV7-3 combines with J gene TRBJ2-3; D remains unclear. Trimming cost V 5 bases and J 0 bases, with 12 bases left between them. CDR1 is SGHTA, CDR2 FQGTGA, per germline. This CDR3 has 15 residues.

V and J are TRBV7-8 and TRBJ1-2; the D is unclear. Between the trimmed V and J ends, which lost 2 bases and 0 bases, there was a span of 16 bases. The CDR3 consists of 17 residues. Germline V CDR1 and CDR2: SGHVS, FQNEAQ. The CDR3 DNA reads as TGTGCCAGCAGCTTATTACCCCTTTCGTTAGCTAACTATGGCTACACCTTC. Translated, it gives CASSLLPLSLANYGYTF.

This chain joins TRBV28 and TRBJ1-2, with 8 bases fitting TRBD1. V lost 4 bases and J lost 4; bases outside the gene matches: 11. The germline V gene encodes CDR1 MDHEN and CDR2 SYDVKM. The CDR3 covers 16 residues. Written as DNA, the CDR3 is TGTGCCAGCAGTTCACAGACAGGGGCCTTACCCTATGGCTACACCTTC. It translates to CASSSQTGALPYGYTF.

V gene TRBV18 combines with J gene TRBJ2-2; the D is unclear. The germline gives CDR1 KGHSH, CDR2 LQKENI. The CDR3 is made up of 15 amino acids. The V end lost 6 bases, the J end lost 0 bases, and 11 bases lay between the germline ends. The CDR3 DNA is TGTGCCAGCTCGAATGGCCACGCGAACACCGGGGAGCTGTTTTTT. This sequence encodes CASSNGHANTGELFF.

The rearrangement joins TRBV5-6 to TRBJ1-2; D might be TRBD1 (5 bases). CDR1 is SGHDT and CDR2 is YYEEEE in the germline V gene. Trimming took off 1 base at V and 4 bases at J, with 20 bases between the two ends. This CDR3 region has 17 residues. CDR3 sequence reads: CASSLLGAPAGGYGYTF. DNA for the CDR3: TGTGCCAGCAGCTTGTTAGGGGCGCCCGCGGGGGGCTATGGCTACACCTTC.